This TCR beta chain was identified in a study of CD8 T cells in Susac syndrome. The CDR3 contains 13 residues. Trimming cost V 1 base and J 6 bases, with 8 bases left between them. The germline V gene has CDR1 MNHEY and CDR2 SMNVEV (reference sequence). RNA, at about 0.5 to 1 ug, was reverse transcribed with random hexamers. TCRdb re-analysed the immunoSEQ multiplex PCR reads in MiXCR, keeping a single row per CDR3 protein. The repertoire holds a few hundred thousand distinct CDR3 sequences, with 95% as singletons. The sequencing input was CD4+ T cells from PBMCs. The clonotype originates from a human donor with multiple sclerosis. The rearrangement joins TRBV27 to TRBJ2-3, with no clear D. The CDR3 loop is CASSLLFRDTQYF. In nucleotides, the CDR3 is TGTGCCAGCAGTTTATTATTTAGGGATACGCAGTATTTT.